Sequencing of this T cell receptor beta chain was carried out in a study of CD8 T cells in Susac syndrome. The CDR3 totals 12 residues. V shed 5 bases and J shed 4 bases, with 8 bases lying between them. In germline, CDR1 is LNHDA, CDR2 SQIVND (reference sequence). Reverse transcription used about 0.5 to 1 ug RNA and random hexamers. Multiplex PCR with immunoSEQ amplified the TCR beta CDR3 across 54 Vbeta and 13 Jbeta. TCRdb processed the immunoSEQ multiplex PCR reads anew with MiXCR; each CDR3 protein has one entry. The repertoire holds some 150,000 distinct CDR3 sequences, with 90% to 95% as singletons. The study sequenced TCR beta in blood CD8+ and CD4+ T cells. TEMRA cells were FACS-enriched, and CD8+ and CD4+ T cells were isolated negatively.

Sequencing used CD8+ T cells from PBMCs. This sequence originates from a human donor with multiple sclerosis. The chain combines TRBV19 with TRBJ1-2; D unclear. The CDR3 loop is CASSGAVYGYTF. The CDR3 DNA reads as TGTGCCAGTAGTGGTGCGGTCTATGGCTACACCTTC.